The 25 T cell receptor beta chains in this list originate from one sample, sequenced in a study of CD4 T cells in relation to SARS-CoV-2 and coronaviruses. Measured with immunoSEQ multiplex PCR; TCRdb has only the in-frame clones, and not every one. The data hold 60,000 or so clones, with 94% observed a single time. CD4+ T cells from unexposed donors were obtained before the COVID-19 pandemic (2011-2018). Sequences were obtained from naive CD4+ T cells from PBMCs. Subset denoted: naive CD4+ T cells isolated by negative enrichment. Every receptor here comes from a human donor in good health.

This clone was seen a single time. The chain carries TRBV19 and TRBJ2-7, with unresolved D. V lost 4 bases and J lost 1, with 11 bases in between. The germline V gene encodes CDR1 LNHDA and CDR2 SQIVND (reference sequence). The CDR3 length is 14 residues. As DNA, the CDR3 is TGTGCCAGTAGTACCCCTTCGGTTTCCTACGAGCAGTACTTC. It translates to CASSTPSVSYEQYF. Using reference TRBV19 and TRBJ2-7 for the parts outside the CDR3, the full variable domain is DGGITQSPKYLFRKEGQNVTLSCEQNLNHDAMYWYRQDPGQGLRLIYYSQIVNDFQKGDIAEGYSVSREKKESFPLTVTSAQKNPTAFYLCASSTPSVSYEQYFGPGTRLTVT.

In this sample, this clone turned up a few times. The chain joins TRBV2 to TRBJ2-1; D gene uncertain. Germline V gives CDR1 SNHLY, CDR2 FYNNEI. V gave up 5 bases and J gave up 6 bases, with 8 bases separating them. The CDR3 contains 12 residues. The CDR3 DNA sequence: TGTGCCAGCAGTCCGCAGTCCAATGAGCAGTTCTTC. Translating it yields CASSPQSNEQFF. Full variable domain (outside the CDR3, taken from reference TRBV2 and TRBJ2-1): EPEVTQTPSHQVTQMGQEVILRCVPISNHLYFYWYRQILGQKVEFLVSFYNNEISEKSEIFDDQFSVERPDGSNFTLKIRSTKLEDSAMYFCASSPQSNEQFFGPGTRLTVL.

This clone was recorded once. The chain is built from TRBV5-1 and TRBJ2-1; 7 bases align to TRBD2. CDR1 and CDR2 from the germline V gene are SGHRS and YFSETQ. The CDR3 spans 14 residues. V was pared by 4 bases and J by 8 bases, with 9 bases of the junction left unmatched. The CDR3 here is CASSLLATPDEQFF. The CDR3 DNA reads as TGCGCCAGCAGCCTACTAGCGACACCGGATGAGCAGTTCTTC.

The chain is built from TRBV6-5 and TRBJ2-4; D uncertain. The CDR3 is made up of 14 amino acids. CDR1 MNHEY and CDR2 SVGAGI come from the germline V gene. Trimming left V 6 bases short and J 0 bases short, with 9 bases between. The CDR3 DNA is TGTGCCAGCAGCCAAAGACTAGCCAAAAACATTCAGTACTTC. Amino acids: CASSQRLAKNIQYF.

This clone showed up just once. This sequence joins TRBV5-1 and TRBJ2-5; a weak D match, TRBD2 (5 bases). V was cut by 5 bases and J by 0 bases, with 14 bases left in between. The CDR3 has 15 residues. Per germline, CDR1 SGHRS and CDR2 YFSETQ. The DNA of the CDR3 is TGCGCCAGCAGTGCCCGCCGGGAATACCAAGAGACCCAGTACTTC. Its translation: CASSARREYQETQYF. Filled out from reference TRBV5-1 and TRBJ2-5, the complete variable domain reads KAGVTQTPRYLIKTRGQQVTLSCSPISGHRSVSWYQQTPGQGLQFLFEYFSETQRNKGNFPGRFSGRQFSNSRSEMNVSTLELGDSALYLCASSARREYQETQYFGPGTRLLVL.

The chain is built from TRBV6-5 and TRBJ2-7, with D hard to call. CDR1 is MNHEY and CDR2 is SVGAGI in the germline V gene. This CDR3 is built from 14 residues. V gave up 4 bases and J gave up 4 bases, with 14 bases separating them. CDR3 DNA: TGTGCCAGCAGTTCCGATCCTGCTCCGTACGAGCAGTACTTC. Protein sequence: CASSSDPAPYEQYF.

The rearrangement joins TRBV7-7 to TRBJ2-7; 8 positions agree with TRBD2. This CDR3 is 15 amino acids long. Germline-derived CDR1 and CDR2 are SSHAT and FNYEAQ (reference sequence). J lost 4 bases, V lost 0 bases, and 5 bases had no gene match. The CDR3 here is CASSLARGEGYEQYF. For the CDR3, the DNA is TGTGCCAGCAGCTTAGCGCGGGGGGAGGGATACGAGCAGTACTTC.

The chain recombines TRBV5-1 with TRBJ2-1; unclear D gene. CDR3 length: 14 residues. Germline CDR1 and CDR2: SGHRS and YFSETQ. Trimming took 0 bases from V and 5 from J, leaving 9 bases between them. The CDR3 spells CASSLASQNNEQFF. Here the CDR3 DNA reads TGCGCCAGCAGCTTGGCCTCTCAGAACAATGAGCAGTTCTTC.

The V and J genes are TRBV6-1 and TRBJ2-3; 8 bases match TRBD1. There are 16 residues in the CDR3. Germline V lookup: CDR1 MNHNS, CDR2 SASEGT. After removal of 4 bases from V and 5 bases from J, the junction contained 11 bases not matched to a gene. The CDR3 DNA follows: TGTGCCAGCAGTGGCCACCGGGACAGGACCCGAGATACGCAGTATTTT. Amino acid sequence: CASSGHRDRTRDTQYF.

V and J are TRBV9 and TRBJ2-1; a possible D gene is TRBD1 (5 bases). This CDR3 contains 18 residues. Germline CDR1 reads SGDLS; CDR2 reads YYNGEE. The V end lost 0 bases, the J end lost 0 bases, and 16 bases lay between the germline ends. This chain's CDR3 is CASSVDSLGPSSYNEQFF. As DNA, the CDR3 is TGTGCCAGCAGCGTAGATTCGTTGGGGCCCAGCTCCTACAATGAGCAGTTCTTC.

The rearrangement uses TRBV5-1 and TRBJ2-1; the match to TRBD2 covers 10 bases. CDR3 length: 16 amino acids. In germline, CDR1 is SGHRS, CDR2 YFSETQ. Losses at the gene ends were 2 bases for V and 1 base for J; bases not matched to a gene: 3. The CDR3 nucleotides read TGCGCCAGCAGCTTCCTTAGCGGGAGGTCCTACAATGAGCAGTTCTTC. Protein product: CASSFLSGRSYNEQFF.

The chain is built from TRBV9 and TRBJ2-1; a weak D match, TRBD2 (5 bases). The CDR3 runs 12 residues. The V end was cut by 7 bases, the J end by 4 bases, with 9 bases between. Germline CDR1 is SGDLS and CDR2 is YYNGEE. CDR3 sequence (DNA): TGTGCCAGCGGACTGGGTTACAATGAGCAGTTCTTC. Translation gives CASGLGYNEQFF.

J is TRBJ2-6 and V is TRBV10-1; 9 bases agree with TRBD1. Germline values: CDR1 WNHNN, CDR2 SYGVQD (reference sequence). Trimming at V came to 9 bases and at J to 0 bases, leaving 12 bases not matched to a gene. The CDR3 extends over 18 amino acids. The CDR3 is CARPDPGTGPSGANVLTF. In DNA form, the CDR3 reads TGCGCCAGGCCAGATCCCGGGACAGGGCCCTCTGGGGCCAACGTCCTGACTTTC.

The chain uses TRBV28 and TRBJ1-6; unclear D gene. The CDR3 loop spans 17 amino acids. The germline V and J ends were trimmed by 6 bases and 0 bases, with 15 bases remaining between them. Germline V gene sequence: CDR1 MDHEN, CDR2 SYDVKM. The CDR3 here is CASSPTVTGSYNSPLHF. CDR3 in DNA: TGTGCCAGCAGCCCCACCGTGACGGGCTCCTATAATTCACCCCTCCACTTT.

The rearrangement uses TRBV28 and TRBJ2-7; D perhaps matches TRBD2 (6 bases). Germline assignment: CDR1 MDHEN and CDR2 SYDVKM. Trimming removed 3 bases at V and 1 base at J, with 13 bases between. The CDR3 is 15 residues long. The CDR3 here is CASSFERARSYEQYF. As DNA, the CDR3 is TGTGCCAGCAGTTTTGAGCGGGCGCGGTCCTACGAGCAGTACTTC.

This chain joins TRBV11-2 and TRBJ2-4; a weak D match, TRBD2 (5 bases). This CDR3 comprises 14 residues. The germline V gene has CDR1 SGHAT and CDR2 FQNNGV. Trimming stripped 0 bases from V and 9 bases from J, with 12 bases between. In DNA, the CDR3 is TGTGCCAGCAGCTTAGAGTTCCGGGGTACCATTCAGTACTTC. Its translation is CASSLEFRGTIQYF.

This chain uses TRBV10-3 with TRBJ2-7; 7 nucleotides agree with TRBD1. The CDR3 covers 15 residues. CDR1 is ENHRY and CDR2 is SYGVKD in the germline V gene. J gave up 6 bases and V 2 bases, and 10 bases lay outside the gene matches. Here the CDR3 reads CAISEVRGTGSEQYF. CDR3 DNA sequence: TGTGCCATCAGTGAGGTCAGGGGGACGGGTAGCGAGCAGTACTTC.

The rearrangement uses TRBV10-3 and TRBJ2-3; the match to TRBD1 covers 9 bases. The germline V gene has CDR1 ENHRY and CDR2 SYGVKD. This CDR3 is 15 amino acids long. Trimming took 7 bases from V and 2 from J; bases not matched to a gene: 7. Written as DNA, the CDR3 is TGTGCCATCATGGGACAGGGTAGGGACACAGATACGCAGTATTTT. This gives the protein CAIMGQGRDTDTQYF.

The J gene is TRBJ2-7, the V gene TRBV19; 10 bases map to TRBD2. The CDR3 contains 18 residues. The V segment lost 5 bases and the J segment 0 bases; nucleotides outside the gene matches: 13. The germline CDR1 and CDR2 sequences are LNHDA and SQIVND (reference sequence). This chain's CDR3 is CASSPQKRLAGVSYEQYF. The DNA of the CDR3 is TGTGCCAGTAGTCCGCAAAAGAGGCTAGCGGGAGTCTCCTACGAGCAGTACTTC.

The CDR3 loop is CASSIALAGTDTQYF. The DNA for the CDR3 is TGTGCCAGTAGTATAGCCCTAGCTGGGACAGATACGCAGTATTTT. V is TRBV19 and J is TRBJ2-3; maybe TRBD2 (5 bases). This CDR3 spans 15 amino acids. Germline CDR1 is LNHDA and CDR2 is SQIVND (reference sequence). V dropped 1 base and J dropped 3 bases, with 11 bases sitting between them. The variable domain in full, with the rest retrieved from reference TRBV19 and TRBJ2-3, is DGGITQSPKYLFRKEGQNVTLSCEQNLNHDAMYWYRQDPGQGLRLIYYSQIVNDFQKGDIAEGYSVSREKKESFPLTVTSAQKNPTAFYLCASSIALAGTDTQYFGPGTRLTVL.

Here the CDR3 DNA reads TGTGCCAGCAGCCCGATAGGGGGGGCGGCCCAGCATTTT. It specifies CASSPIGGAAQHF. V is TRBV12-3 or TRBV12-4 and J is TRBJ1-5; possibly TRBD1 for D (6 bases). With 6 bases removed from V and 11 bases from J, the gap between germline ends came to 17 bases. The CDR3 sequence is 13 residues long.

V and J are TRBV28 and TRBJ2-3; TRBD2 agrees at 7 bases. Unmatched junction bases numbered 11, after V lost 3 bases and J lost 5 bases. Per the germline V gene, CDR1 is MDHEN and CDR2 is SYDVKM. The CDR3 totals 16 residues. The CDR3 sequence is CASSFSSGNDLDTQYF. The CDR3 DNA is TGTGCCAGCAGTTTCTCGAGCGGGAACGATTTAGATACGCAGTATTTT. Together with reference TRBV28 and TRBJ2-3, the CDR3 gives the full variable domain: DVKVTQSSRYLVKRTGEKVFLECVQDMDHENMFWYRQDPGLGLRLIYFSYDVKMKEKGDIPEGYSVSREKKERFSLILESASTNQTSMYLCASSFSSGNDLDTQYFGPGTRLTVL.

This clone was detected only once. The chain links TRBV3-1 (or the pseudogene TRBV3-2) to TRBJ2-3; no reliable D call. Trimming removed 1 base at V and 11 bases at J, with 19 bases between. Germline CDR1 LGHDT, CDR2 YNNKEL (reference sequence). CDR3 length: 15 residues. The CDR3 sequence: CASSQVELPTSLQYF. CDR3 DNA sequence: TGTGCCAGCAGCCAAGTAGAACTCCCCACTTCCCTGCAGTATTTT.

This clone was counted only a few times. The genes are TRBV10-1 and TRBJ1-1, with no clear D. This CDR3 has 14 residues. From germline, CDR1 is WNHNN and CDR2 SYGVQD (reference sequence). V was shortened by 2 bases and J by 2 bases, with 9 bases between the two germline ends. This CDR3 is CASSETVANTEAFF. In DNA form, the CDR3 reads TGCGCCAGCAGTGAGACAGTGGCAAACACTGAAGCTTTCTTT.

The count of this clone is one. The chain carries TRBV28 and TRBJ2-1; TRBD1 agrees at 7 bases. With V trimmed by 1 base and J by 15 bases, 21 bases remained unmatched. The CDR3 is 17 residues long. The germline V gene has CDR1 MDHEN and CDR2 SYDVKM. In DNA form, the CDR3 reads TGTGCCAGCAGTTTATTGAGCCGACAACGGATTGTAGGGGGCTTGTTCTTC. It codes for CASSLLSRQRIVGGLFF.